The next 23 T cell receptor beta chains were all read from a single sample in a study of OX40 agonist ivuxolimab in advanced cancers. Profiled with immunoSEQ multiplex PCR; TCRdb holds only in-frame clones, not every one. In the table there are about 78,000 clones, approximately 84% of which are singletons. The sample consisted of CD4+ or CD8+ T cells sorted from blood, taken in a trial of the OX40 agonist ivuxolimab. The receptor source for this set is an adult with an advanced solid tumor such as melanoma, head and neck, liver or kidney cancer.

V usage is TRBV9 and J usage is TRBJ2-7; tentatively, D is TRBD1 (6 bases). The CDR3 consists of 14 residues. V shed 0 bases and J shed 2 bases, with 9 bases lying between them. Germline CDR1 is SGDLS and CDR2 is YYNGEE. CDR3: CASSVAPGAYEQYF. CDR3 nucleotides: TGTGCCAGCAGCGTAGCCCCAGGGGCCTACGAGCAGTACTTC.

CDR3 bases: TGTGCCAGCAGCTTACTCGGTGAAGCTTTCTTT. The encoded protein is CASSLLGEAFF. V is TRBV11-2 and J is TRBJ1-1; D gene unclear. V gave up 2 bases and J gave up 7 bases, with 5 bases separating them. This CDR3 contains 11 residues. Germline lookup yields CDR1 SGHAT and CDR2 FQNNGV.

The chain couples TRBV7-3 to TRBJ2-7; 7 positions agree with TRBD1. The CDR3 is 14 residues long. The V segment lost 3 bases and the J segment 4 bases; nucleotides outside the gene matches: 6. From germline, CDR1 is SGHTA and CDR2 FQGTGA. This chain's CDR3 is CASSFAGGYYEQYF. CDR3 DNA sequence: TGTGCCAGCAGCTTCGCAGGGGGATATTACGAGCAGTACTTC.

In the case of this clone: An end of the junction does not agree with germline; a read error may underlie this. As DNA, the CDR3 is TGTGCCAGCAGTTTAGGCGCCGGGGAGCTGTTTTTT. Translated, it gives CASSLGAGELFF. The chain is built from TRBV7-7 and TRBJ2-2; D is unclear. Per the germline V gene, CDR1 is SSHAT and CDR2 is FNYEAQ (reference sequence). The CDR3 covers 12 residues. The full variable domain, completed using reference TRBV7-7 and TRBJ2-2, is GAGVSQSPRYKVTKRGQDVTLRCDPISSHATLYWYQQALGQGPEFLTYFNYEAQPDKSGLPSDRFSAERPEGSISTLTIQRTEQRDSAMYRCASSLGAGELFFGEGSRLTVL.

The rearrangement joins TRBV7-6 to TRBJ2-3; D unresolved. V lost 2 bases to trimming and J lost 1 base, with 16 bases between them. CDR3 size: 17 residues. Germline assignment: CDR1 SGHVS and CDR2 FNYEAQ. The CDR3 loop reads CASSLRPSEIRTDTQYF. The DNA of the CDR3 is TGTGCCAGCAGCTTAAGACCCTCGGAGATTCGCACAGATACGCAGTATTTT. Full variable domain (rest looked up from reference TRBV7-6 and TRBJ2-3): GAGVSQSPRYKVTKRGQDVALRCDPISGHVSLYWYRQALGQGPEFLTYFNYEAQQDKSGLPNDRFSAERPEGSISTLTIQRTEQRDSAMYRCASSLRPSEIRTDTQYFGPGTRLTVL.

The chain joins TRBV18 to TRBJ1-2; D is uncertain. The ends were cut back, 1 base at V and 13 bases at J, with 34 bases in the middle. The CDR3 sequence is 19 residues long. From germline, CDR1 is KGHSH and CDR2 LQKENI. The CDR3 protein is CASSPRVMGWSSSLAHTTF. CDR3 in DNA: TGTGCCAGCTCACCACGAGTGATGGGGTGGAGTTCGAGCCTCGCCCATACCACCTTC.

The rearrangement links TRBV7-2 to TRBJ2-5; D is possibly TRBD2 (5 bases). Looked up from germline, CDR1 is SGHTA and CDR2 is FQGNSA. The ends were cut back, 5 bases at V and 5 bases at J, with 15 bases in the middle. The CDR3 has 14 amino acids. DNA of the CDR3: TGTGCCAGCAGCCCCCGGGGATTCCGGGAGACCCAGTACTTC. Its protein product is CASSPRGFRETQYF.

This sequence joins TRBV7-9 and TRBJ1-1, with unresolved D. CDR1 is SEHNR, CDR2 FQNEAQ, per germline (reference sequence). The CDR3 is 16 residues long. V shed 5 bases and J shed 1 base, with 17 bases lying between them. Here the CDR3 reads CASSASSHQENTEAFF. Here the CDR3 DNA reads TGTGCCAGCAGCGCAAGTAGTCACCAAGAGAACACTGAAGCTTTCTTT.

This clone has a single count. This chain uses TRBV7-9 with TRBJ1-3; 7 positions agree with TRBD1. The germline CDR1 and CDR2 sequences are SEHNR and FQNEAQ (reference sequence). With 5 bases clipped from V and 4 bases from J, the junction kept 2 bases outside the gene matches. CDR3 length: 13 amino acids. CDR3 sequence (DNA): TGTGCCAGCAGCCGACAGGGCGGAAACACCATATATTTT. Translating it yields CASSRQGGNTIYF.

CDR3 sequence: CAIRTGAKQANYGYTF. In nucleotides, the CDR3 is TGTGCCATCCGGACAGGGGCCAAACAAGCTAACTATGGCTACACCTTC. The chain combines TRBV10-3 with TRBJ1-2, with TRBD1 matching 9 bases. The junction had 10 bases not matched to a gene; V was cut back by 8 bases and J by 0 bases. The CDR3 covers 16 residues. Germline CDR1 and CDR2: ENHRY and SYGVKD.

The gene calls are TRBV15 and TRBJ1-5; possible D gene TRBD1, 6 bases. Germline loops: CDR1 LNHNV, CDR2 YYDKDF (reference sequence). The V end was cut by 3 bases, the J end by 4 bases, with 16 bases between. The CDR3 has 16 amino acids. In DNA form, the CDR3 reads TGTGCCACCAGCAGCTCCACTGGGGGGCAAAATCAGCCCCAGCATTTT. Protein sequence: CATSSSTGGQNQPQHF.

The chain recombines TRBV6-5 with TRBJ2-1, with D perhaps TRBD2 (6 bases). Germline CDR1 is MNHEY and CDR2 is SVGAGI. V was pared by 0 bases and J by 7 bases, with 13 bases between. This CDR3 is built from 15 residues. For the CDR3, the DNA is TGTGCCAGCAGTTACTCGTTAGGCGGGGCAAATGAGCAGTTCTTC. This codes for CASSYSLGGANEQFF.

The chain joins TRBV28 to TRBJ2-2; 10 bases line up with TRBD1. The CDR3 runs 17 residues. Per the germline V gene, CDR1 is MDHEN and CDR2 is SYDVKM. After removal of 5 bases from V and 1 base from J, the junction contained 7 bases not matched to a gene. CDR3 sequence (DNA): TGTGCCAGCAGTATCGACAGGGGGCTCGGGAACACCGGGGAGCTGTTTTTT. Protein sequence: CASSIDRGLGNTGELFF.

The chain couples TRBV7-3 to TRBJ1-1; D remains unclear. The CDR3 has 13 residues. The V and J ends lost 3 bases and 3 bases respectively, with 8 bases between them. CDR1 is SGHTA and CDR2 is FQGTGA in the germline V gene. CDR3 in amino acids: CASSFDGDTEAFF. The CDR3 DNA sequence: TGTGCCAGCAGCTTTGATGGGGACACTGAAGCTTTCTTT.

The chain is built from TRBV15 and TRBJ2-3; D could derive from TRBD1 or TRBD2 (5 bases each). Between the trimmed V and J ends, which lost 4 bases and 4 bases, there was a span of 9 bases. Germline CDR1 is LNHNV and CDR2 is YYDKDF (reference sequence). The CDR3 is 13 amino acids. In DNA, the CDR3 is TGTGCCACCAGCATTGGGGGACCAGATACGCAGTATTTT. This encodes CATSIGGPDTQYF. The variable domain in full, with the rest retrieved from reference TRBV15 and TRBJ2-3, is DAMVIQNPRYQVTQFGKPVTLSCSQTLNHNVMYWYQQKSSQAPKLLFHYYDKDFNNEADTPDNFQSRRPNTSFCFLDIRSPGLGDTAMYLCATSIGGPDTQYFGPGTRLTVL.

The CDR3 sequence: CASSSDYNSPLHF. CDR3 coding DNA: TGTGCCAGCAGCTCGGACTATAATTCACCCCTCCACTTT. This sequence joins TRBV7-3 and TRBJ1-6; D is undetermined. The CDR3 runs to 13 residues. Trimming shortened V by 4 bases and J by 3 bases, and 4 bases separated the two germline ends. The germline V gene has CDR1 SGHTA and CDR2 FQGTGA.

The V gene is TRBV27, the J gene TRBJ2-1, with unresolved D. The V end lost 2 bases, the J end lost 15 bases, and 20 bases lay between the germline ends. The CDR3 consists of 14 residues. Germline values: CDR1 MNHEY, CDR2 SMNVEV (reference sequence). The CDR3 spells CASSLTSSRTPGFF. The CDR3 coding sequence is TGTGCCAGCAGTTTAACCTCCAGCCGCACCCCTGGGTTCTTC.

This chain connects TRBV4-3 to TRBJ2-4, with TRBD1 matching 7 bases. Germline CDR1 is LGHNA and CDR2 is YSLEER. The V and J ends lost 4 bases and 7 bases, in that order; junction bases with no gene match: 7. The CDR3 is 14 amino acids. As DNA, the CDR3 is TGCGCCAGCAGCCCTAGGACAGGCTTTAACATTCAGTACTTC. Protein product: CASSPRTGFNIQYF.

This clone was seen a single time. This chain connects TRBV28 to TRBJ2-5; 9 nucleotides line up with TRBD1. CDR3 length: 15 residues. Germline assignment: CDR1 MDHEN and CDR2 SYDVKM. Trimming took 6 bases from V and 5 from J; bases not matched to a gene: 10. CDR3 in DNA: TGTGCCAGCAGGAGGGACAGGGAGGAGGTGGAGACCCAGTACTTC. Its translation is CASRRDREEVETQYF.

This clone was seen just once. The J gene is TRBJ2-2, the V gene TRBV7-3; D unclear. The CDR3 consists of 16 residues. V shed 5 bases and J shed 6 bases, with 19 bases lying between them. CDR1 and CDR2 (germline): SGHTA, FQGTGA. The CDR3 region is CASSNRAVSGAGELFF. The CDR3 DNA follows: TGTGCCAGCAGCAACCGGGCCGTATCTGGCGCCGGGGAGCTGTTTTTT.

The chain has TRBV4-3 and TRBJ1-1; possible D gene TRBD1, 5 bases. The germline gives CDR1 LGHNA, CDR2 YSLEER. The CDR3 is made up of 15 amino acids. Trimming shortened V by 0 bases and J by 3 bases, and 11 bases separated the two germline ends. The CDR3 nucleotides are TGCGCCAGCAGCCAAGAGGGGAGAGGGGACACTGAAGCTTTCTTT. Translating it yields CASSQEGRGDTEAFF.

The chain joins TRBV7-3 to TRBJ2-1; D unresolved. The CDR3 runs 13 residues. V lost 5 bases, J lost 8 bases, and 13 bases lay in between. The germline gives CDR1 SGHTA, CDR2 FQGTGA. CDR3 coding DNA: TGTGCCAGCAGCGACCCCTCTGTGGATGAGCAGTTCTTC. Protein product: CASSDPSVDEQFF.

The V and J genes are TRBV5-1 and TRBJ2-7, with D possibly being TRBD2 (5 bases). This CDR3 has 14 residues. V gave up 6 bases and J gave up 2 bases, with 15 bases separating them. CDR1 and CDR2 from the germline V gene are SGHRS and YFSETQ. CDR3 in amino acids: CASTDTAGAYEQYF. CDR3 bases: TGCGCCAGCACCGATACCGCCGGGGCCTACGAGCAGTACTTC.